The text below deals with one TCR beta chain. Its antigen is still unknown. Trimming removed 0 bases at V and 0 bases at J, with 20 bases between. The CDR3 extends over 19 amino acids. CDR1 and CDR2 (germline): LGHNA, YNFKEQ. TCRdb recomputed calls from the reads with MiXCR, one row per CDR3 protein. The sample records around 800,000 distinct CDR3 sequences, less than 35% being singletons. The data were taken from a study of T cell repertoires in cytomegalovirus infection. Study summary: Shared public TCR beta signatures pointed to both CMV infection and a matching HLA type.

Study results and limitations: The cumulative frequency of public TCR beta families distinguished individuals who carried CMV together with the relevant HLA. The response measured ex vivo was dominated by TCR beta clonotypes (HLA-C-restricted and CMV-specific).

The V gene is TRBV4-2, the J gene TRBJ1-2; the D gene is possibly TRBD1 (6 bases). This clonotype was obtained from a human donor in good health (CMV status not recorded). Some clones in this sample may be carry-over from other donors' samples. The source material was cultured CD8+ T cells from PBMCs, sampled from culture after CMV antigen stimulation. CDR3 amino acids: CASSQEAYRVDTSNYGYTF. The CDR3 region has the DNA TGTGCCAGCAGCCAAGAGGCTTACAGGGTGGATACCTCTAACTATGGCTACACCTTC.